This T cell receptor (beta chain) was captured in a study of shared clonotypes between healthy human individuals. Profiling relied on immunoSEQ multiplex PCR, and the TCRdb table lists in-frame clones only, not all of them. The table has more than 400,000 clones, 96% seen once. Per the germline V gene, CDR1 is SGHVS and CDR2 is FNYEAQ. The CDR3 covers 12 residues. V shed 0 bases and J shed 4 bases, with 1 base lying between them. The chain combines TRBV7-6 with TRBJ2-1; no clear D gene. Sequencing was done on a sample of naive CD4+ T cells sorted from blood. Regarding subset: CD45RA+ positively selected. The TCR originated in a woman in her twenties or thirties in good health. DNA for the CDR3: TGTGCCAGCAGCTTAGCGTACAATGAGCAGTTCTTC. This encodes CASSLAYNEQFF.